This entry concerns a single TCR beta chain. Its cognate antigen is unknown. These data come from a study of identical twins. The study, taken as a whole, reports: For out-of-frame alpha sequences shared by twins, low generation probability was in excess. The study reached conclusions through statistical analysis that was cross-sectional, not following the same donors.

Via MiXCR, TCRdb re-called the 5' RACE reads, giving one row per CDR3 protein. The sample records 550,000 to 800,000 distinct CDR3 sequences, about 7.1% being singletons. The V gene's germline CDR1 is ENHRY and CDR2 SYGVKD. The V end was cut by 3 bases, the J end by 0 bases, with 6 bases between. The CDR3 is made up of 14 amino acids. These same data were also listed under a study on yellow fever vaccine responses in identical twins.

Sequenced: PBMCs. This chain joins TRBV10-3 and TRBJ1-3; no reliable D call. The origin of this receptor is a woman aged 18-35 years in good health. The CDR3 nucleotides read TGTGCCATCAGTGAACCCCGCTCTGGAAACACCATATATTTT. Translated: CAISEPRSGNTIYF.